This TCR beta chain was retrieved from a study of cytomegalovirus exposure and HLA in healthy donors. Study context: Within the Caucasian-associated ancestry cluster were roughly 82% of the 398 genotyped donors.

The CDR3 sequence is 15 residues long. V was pared by 6 bases and J by 7 bases, with 18 bases between. The V gene's germline CDR1 is MNHEY and CDR2 SVGAGI. The PCR used 60 Vbeta and 13 Jbeta primers. The method was immunoSEQ multiplex PCR; TCRdb's version includes in-frame clones alone and lacks a portion of them. The sample records about 87,000 clones, around 68% being singletons. This clonotype was sampled from a man between 25 and 39 years old in good health and CMV-seropositive. V is TRBV6-5 and J is TRBJ2-2; D is perhaps TRBD2 (5 bases). Source material: PBMCs. The CDR3 DNA follows: TGTGCCAGCAGCGACGTAACTAGTTTGGGCGGGGAGCTGTTTTTT. Protein: CASSDVTSLGGELFF.